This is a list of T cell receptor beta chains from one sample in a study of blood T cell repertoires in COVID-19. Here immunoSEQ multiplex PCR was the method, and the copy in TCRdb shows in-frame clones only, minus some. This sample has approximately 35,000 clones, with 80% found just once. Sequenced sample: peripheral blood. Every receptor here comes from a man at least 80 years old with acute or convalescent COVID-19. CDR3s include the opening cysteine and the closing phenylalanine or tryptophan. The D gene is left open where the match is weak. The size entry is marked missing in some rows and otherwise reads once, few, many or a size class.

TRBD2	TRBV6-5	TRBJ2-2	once	CASTLAGGRTGELFF	TGTGCCAGCACGCTAGCGGGGGGGAGGACCGGGGAGCTGTTTTTT
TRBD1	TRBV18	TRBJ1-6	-	CASSRGQGDNSPLHF	TGTGCCAGCTCACGGGGACAGGGGGATAATTCACCCCTCCACTTT
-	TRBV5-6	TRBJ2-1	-	CASSLSLSSYNEQFF	TGTGCCAGCAGCTTATCACTAAGCTCCTACAATGAGCAGTTCTTC
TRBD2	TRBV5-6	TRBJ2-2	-	CASSRRMVAGGTGELFF	TGTGCCAGCAGCCGCCGGATGGTAGCGGGAGGCACCGGGGAGCTGTTTTTT
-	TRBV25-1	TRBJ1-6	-	CASRDTNQAPLHF	TGTGCCAGCAGGGACACAAACCAGGCACCCCTCCACTTT
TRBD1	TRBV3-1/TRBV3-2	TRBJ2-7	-	CASSQSFFGTGSSYEQYF	TGTGCCAGCAGCCAATCCTTCTTCGGGACAGGGAGCTCCTACGAGCAGTACTTC
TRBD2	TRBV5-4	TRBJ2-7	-	CASSMGLNYEQYF	TGTGCCAGCAGCATGGGACTAAACTACGAGCAGTACTTC
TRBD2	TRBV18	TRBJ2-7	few	CASSPRINTGTSGSYEQYF	TGTGCCAGCTCACCGCGGATAAACACCGGGACTAGCGGGAGCTACGAGCAGTACTTC
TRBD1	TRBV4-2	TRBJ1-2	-	CASSQDLQGDLFTYTF	TGTGCCAGCAGCCAAGACCTACAGGGGGATCTTTTCACCTACACCTTC
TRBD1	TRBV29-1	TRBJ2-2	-	CSVEDGTANTGELFF	TGCAGCGTTGAAGACGGGACAGCGAACACCGGGGAGCTGTTTTTT
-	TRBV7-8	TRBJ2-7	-	CASSFLDNGGWEQYF	TGTGCCAGCAGCTTTCTGGACAACGGGGGATGGGAGCAGTACTTC
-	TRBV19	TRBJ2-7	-	CASSILGRGPYEQYF	TGTGCCAGTAGTATTTTGGGCAGGGGTCCGTACGAGCAGTACTTC
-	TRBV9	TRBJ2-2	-	CASSVRQDAGELFF	TGTGCCAGCAGCGTAAGACAGGACGCCGGGGAGCTGTTTTTT
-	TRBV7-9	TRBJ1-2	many	CASSTYSTDYGYTF	TGTGCCAGCAGCACTTACAGTACCGACTATGGCTACACCTTC
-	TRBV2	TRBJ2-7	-	CASRDDRYEQYF	TGTGCCAGCAGGGATGACAGATACGAGCAGTACTTC
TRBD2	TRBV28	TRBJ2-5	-	CASSPGGPRETQYF	TGTGCCAGCAGTCCGGGGGGGCCGAGGGAGACCCAGTACTTC
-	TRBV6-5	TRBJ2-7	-	CASSYSRGIGSYEQYF	TGTGCCAGCAGTTACTCGCGCGGAATAGGCTCCTACGAGCAGTACTTC
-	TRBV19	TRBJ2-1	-	CASSTWLGVGDEQFF	TGTGCCAGTAGTACCTGGCTGGGCGTCGGCGATGAGCAGTTCTTC
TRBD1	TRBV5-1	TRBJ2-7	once	CASSSLSGTGVNEQYF	TGCGCCAGCAGCTCTTTATCCGGGACAGGGGTTAACGAGCAGTACTTC
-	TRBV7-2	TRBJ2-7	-	CASSLRPGSYEQYF	TGTGCCAGCAGCTTACGTCCAGGGTCCTACGAGCAGTACTTC
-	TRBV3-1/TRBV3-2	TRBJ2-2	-	CASSNTYSGGGITGELFF	TGTGCCAGCAGCAATACCTATAGCGGAGGAGGGATCACCGGGGAGCTGTTTTTT
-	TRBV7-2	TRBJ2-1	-	CASSLMRLAESSYNEQFF	TGTGCCAGCAGCCTTATGAGGTTAGCGGAAAGCTCCTACAATGAGCAGTTCTTC
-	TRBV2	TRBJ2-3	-	CASTYTDTQYF	TGTGCCAGCACGTACACAGATACGCAGTATTTT
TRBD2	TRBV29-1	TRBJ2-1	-	CSVENGAGTTNEQFF	TGCAGCGTTGAAAATGGGGCAGGGACTACTAATGAGCAGTTCTTC
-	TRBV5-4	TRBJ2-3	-	CASSPGRGRGTTDTQYF	TGTGCCAGCAGCCCCGGTCGGGGACGGGGGACCACAGATACGCAGTATTTT
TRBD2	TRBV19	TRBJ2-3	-	CASSPGTSGSDTQYF	TGTGCCAGTAGTCCCGGGACTAGCGGGAGTGATACGCAGTATTTT
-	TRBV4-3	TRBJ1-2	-	CASSQEPQIYGYTF	TGCGCCAGCAGCCAAGAACCCCAGATCTATGGCTACACCTTC
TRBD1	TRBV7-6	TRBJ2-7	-	CASSPQGEEQYF	TGTGCCAGCAGCCCGCAGGGGGAAGAGCAGTACTTC
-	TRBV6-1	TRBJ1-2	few	CASSELQGTDYTF	TGTGCCAGCAGTGAACTCCAGGGGACGGACTACACCTTC
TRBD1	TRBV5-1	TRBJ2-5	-	CASSLETGGWETQYF	TGCGCCAGCAGCTTGGAGACAGGGGGCTGGGAGACCCAGTACTTC
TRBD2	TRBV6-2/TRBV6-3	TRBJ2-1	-	CASSYGTSSYNEQFF	TGTGCCAGCAGTTACGGGACTAGCTCCTACAATGAGCAGTTCTTC
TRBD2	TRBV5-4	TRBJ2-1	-	CASSRGLAGDNEQFF	TGTGCCAGCAGCAGAGGACTAGCGGGGGACAATGAGCAGTTCTTC
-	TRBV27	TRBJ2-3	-	CASSLLRGTTTDTQYF	TGTGCCAGCAGTTTACTGCGGGGGACAACCACAGATACGCAGTATTTT
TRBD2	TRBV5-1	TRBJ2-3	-	CASGAGAVDTQYF	TGCGCCAGCGGGGCGGGAGCGGTAGATACGCAGTATTTT
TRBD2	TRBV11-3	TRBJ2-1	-	CASSPGGQLYNEQFF	TGTGCCAGCAGCCCGGGGGGGCAGCTCTACAATGAGCAGTTCTTC
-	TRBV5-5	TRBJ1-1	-	CASSLAMGAMNTEAFF	TGTGCCAGCAGCTTGGCCATGGGGGCTATGAACACTGAAGCTTTCTTT
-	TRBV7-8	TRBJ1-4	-	CASSLANTFNEKLFF	TGTGCCAGCAGCTTAGCGAACACGTTCAATGAAAAACTGTTTTTT
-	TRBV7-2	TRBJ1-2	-	CASSPQRGSGYTF	TGTGCCAGCAGCCCGCAGCGGGGGTCTGGCTACACCTTC
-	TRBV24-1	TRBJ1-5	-	CATSDSGNQPQHF	TGTGCCACCAGTGATTCAGGTAATCAGCCCCAGCATTTT
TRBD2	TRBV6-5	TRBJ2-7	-	CATLAGGLYEQYF	TGTGCCACCCTAGCGGGAGGTCTCTACGAGCAGTACTTC
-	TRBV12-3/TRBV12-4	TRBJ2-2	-	CASSQSYTGELFF	TGTGCCAGCAGCCAAAGCTACACCGGGGAGCTGTTTTTT
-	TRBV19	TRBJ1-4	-	CASSILGSNEKLFF	TGTGCCAGTAGTATCCTCGGGTCTAATGAAAAACTGTTTTTT
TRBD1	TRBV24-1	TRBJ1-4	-	CATSGLGQGSGKLFF	TGTGCCACCAGTGGCCTCGGACAGGGGAGTGGAAAACTGTTTTTT
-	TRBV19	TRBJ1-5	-	CASSIEGGQPQHF	TGTGCCAGTAGTATAGAAGGCGGCCAGCCCCAGCATTTT
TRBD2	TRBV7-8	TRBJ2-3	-	CASSLMTSGSLDTQYF	TGTGCCAGCAGCTTAATGACTAGCGGGAGTTTGGACACGCAGTATTTT
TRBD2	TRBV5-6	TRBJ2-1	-	CASSPGTSGFYNEQFF	TGTGCCAGCAGCCCCGGGACTAGCGGGTTCTACAATGAGCAGTTCTTC
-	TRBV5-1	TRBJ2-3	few	CASSLGGDPDTQYF	TGCGCCAGCAGCTTGGGGGGGGACCCAGATACGCAGTATTTT
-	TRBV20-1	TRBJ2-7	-	CSASPLAHQSYEQYF	TGCAGTGCTAGTCCCCTAGCGCACCAATCCTACGAGCAGTACTTC
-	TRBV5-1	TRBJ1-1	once	CASSLGEGSMNTEAFF	TGCGCCAGCAGCTTGGGAGAGGGATCCATGAACACTGAAGCTTTCTTT
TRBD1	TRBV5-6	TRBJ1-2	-	CASSRQGPLGYTF	TGTGCCAGCAGCCGACAGGGCCCCCTGGGCTACACCTTC
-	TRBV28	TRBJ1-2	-	CASKPGWDYGYGYTF	TGTGCCAGTAAGCCAGGGTGGGATTATGGCTATGGCTACACCTTC
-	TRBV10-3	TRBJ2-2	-	CAISARPSGELFF	TGTGCCATCAGTGCCCGACCTAGTGGGGAGCTGTTTTTT
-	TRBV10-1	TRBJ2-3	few	CASNGGTDPTDTQYF	TGCGCCAGTAATGGGGGGACAGACCCCACAGATACGCAGTATTTT
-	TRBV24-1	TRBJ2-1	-	CATSSSATEQFF	TGTGCCACCAGTTCTAGTGCAACTGAGCAGTTCTTC
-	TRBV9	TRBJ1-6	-	CASSETDRDNSPLHF	TGTGCCAGCAGCGAAACGGACAGAGATAATTCACCCCTCCACTTT
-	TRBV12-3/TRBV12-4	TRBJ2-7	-	CATRAGSKDEQYF	TGTGCCACAAGGGCGGGGTCCAAAGACGAGCAGTACTTC
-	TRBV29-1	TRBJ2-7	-	CSVLRAGGSGEQYF	TGCAGCGTTCTTCGAGCAGGGGGGTCAGGCGAGCAGTACTTC